This TCR beta chain originates from a study of blood T cells in healthy people across ages. Study context: In model experiments, template switching was able to capture about one barcoded beta molecule for every two T cells that were present.

PCR was performed a second time for roughly 6 to 12 cycles using a sample-barcoded 5' primer and a J-beta primer mix. From each sample, at least 2.5 million paired-end reads containing CDR3 were obtained. TCRdb analysed the 5' RACE reads with MiXCR anew, one entry per CDR3 protein. The sample has about 580,000 distinct CDR3 sequences, more than 45% seen once. PBMCs, at least 6.5 million per sample, were isolated. The CDR3 has 12 residues. Germline loops: CDR1 SEHNR, CDR2 FQNEAQ (reference sequence). Trimming removed 8 bases from V and 2 bases from J, with 9 bases in between. The receptor's source is a man older than 75 in good health. The material sequenced was blood. The chain recombines TRBV7-9 with TRBJ1-2, with a weak D call TRBD1 (6 bases). The CDR3 reads CASGGHNYGYTF. The CDR3, as DNA: TGTGCCAGCGGGGGACACAACTATGGCTACACCTTC.